These 27 T cell receptor beta chains originate from one sample sequenced in a study of blood T cell repertoires in COVID-19 (dated by TCRdb to about 2020). The receptor library was made with the immunoSEQ multiplex PCR assay. As stored in TCRdb, this immuneACCESS dataset retains in-frame rearrangements with V and J assigned. A fraction of the clones does not appear; measured against another copy, unresolved V genes explain less than half of the discrepancy, and the remainder lacks a known reason. In all, the sample holds around 12,000 clones, and less than 90% of those were seen once. In total, the top ten clones hold about 22% of the sample. The sequencing input was peripheral blood. The receptors originated from a woman aged 60-70 years with active COVID-19.

V is TRBV7-9 and J is TRBJ2-4; 8 nucleotides align to TRBD2. This CDR3 has 16 residues. The germline V gene has CDR1 SEHNR and CDR2 FQNEAQ (reference sequence). With V trimmed by 5 bases and J by 8 bases, 14 bases remained unmatched. The CDR3 region is CASSTTSAAVGDIQYF. The CDR3 DNA sequence: TGTGCCAGCAGCACGACTAGCGCGGCCGTCGGGGACATTCAGTACTTC.

The CDR3 DNA is TGTGCCAGCAGTGTAGGGACAGGGGGTGGAGATACGCAGTATTTT. Amino acids: CASSVGTGGGDTQYF. The chain is built from TRBV2 and TRBJ2-3; 11 bases line up with TRBD1. Germline CDR1 and CDR2: SNHLY and FYNNEI. Trimming at V came to 4 bases and at J to 5 bases, leaving 5 bases not matched to a gene. The CDR3 is 15 residues long.

This chain connects TRBV5-1 to TRBJ1-2; perhaps TRBD1 as D (5 bases). CDR1 SGHRS and CDR2 YFSETQ come from the germline V gene. V shed 0 bases and J shed 4 bases, with 13 bases lying between them. The CDR3 sequence is 15 residues long. In DNA form, the CDR3 reads TGCGCCAGCAGCTTGGAGGGGCCCAAGGTCTATGGCTACACCTTC. Its protein product is CASSLEGPKVYGYTF.

In this sample, this clone turned up a few times. The chain recombines TRBV6-5 with TRBJ1-6; no definite D call. The germline gives CDR1 MNHEY, CDR2 SVGAGI. Between the trimmed V and J ends, which lost 11 bases and 5 bases, there was a span of 13 bases. The CDR3 is 13 amino acids. CDR3 nucleotide sequence: TGTGCCCACGGGAGGACCGATAATTCACCCCTCCACTTT. Translated: CAHGRTDNSPLHF.

The chain couples TRBV7-9 to TRBJ1-1; D not certain. V shed 4 bases and J shed 1 base, with 7 bases lying between them. Germline loops: CDR1 SEHNR, CDR2 FQNEAQ (reference sequence). The CDR3 totals 13 residues. The CDR3 region is CASSSSGNTEAFF. The DNA of the CDR3 is TGTGCCAGCAGCTCCTCAGGGAACACTGAAGCTTTCTTT.

The rearrangement links TRBV6-6 to TRBJ1-2, with D possibly being TRBD1 (5 bases). The germline gives CDR1 MNHNY, CDR2 SVGAGI (reference sequence). V lost 7 bases and J 4 bases, leaving 16 bases between the germline ends. This CDR3 is built from 14 residues. CDR3 sequence reads: CASTEEGITYGYTF. In nucleotides, the CDR3 is TGTGCCAGCACCGAGGAGGGGATTACCTATGGCTACACCTTC.

V gene TRBV30 combines with J gene TRBJ2-5; D may be TRBD1 (6 bases). The CDR3 has 14 residues. Germline V gene lookup returns CDR1 GTSNPN and CDR2 SVGIG (reference sequence). The V end lost 2 bases, the J end lost 1 base, and 11 bases lay between the germline ends. CDR3 DNA sequence: TGTGCCTGGAGTAGGATGGGGGCCCAAGAGACCCAGTACTTC. This sequence encodes CAWSRMGAQETQYF.

The chain combines TRBV24-1 with TRBJ2-1; 11 positions agree with TRBD2. The length of the CDR3 is 22 residues. In germline, CDR1 is KGHDR, CDR2 SFDVKD. After removal of 4 bases from V and 0 bases from J, the junction contained 19 bases not matched to a gene. The CDR3 region has the DNA TGTGCCACCAGTGACCCCAAAAAACCGGGACTAGCGGCGAAGACCTCCTACAATGAGCAGTTCTTC. Amino acids: CATSDPKKPGLAAKTSYNEQFF.

Only a few counts were recorded for this clone. V and J are TRBV19 and TRBJ1-1; 10 bases line up with TRBD1. Germline V lookup: CDR1 LNHDA, CDR2 SQIVND (reference sequence). The CDR3 runs 15 residues. V dropped 7 bases and J dropped 5; count of bases not matched to a gene: 10. The CDR3 nucleotides read TGTGCCAGTACTATTATTGGACAGGGGGGGACTGAAGCTTTCTTT. Translation gives CASTIIGQGGTEAFF. Based on the CDR3 plus reference TRBV19 and TRBJ1-1, the full variable domain is DGGITQSPKYLFRKEGQNVTLSCEQNLNHDAMYWYRQDPGQGLRLIYYSQIVNDFQKGDIAEGYSVSREKKESFPLTVTSAQKNPTAFYLCASTIIGQGGTEAFFGQGTRLTVV.

The chain couples TRBV3-1 (or the pseudogene TRBV3-2) to TRBJ2-5, with TRBD2 matching 10 bases. This CDR3 has 13 residues. Germline CDR1 LGHDT, CDR2 YNNKEL (reference sequence). J lost 5 bases, V lost 5 bases, and 2 bases had no gene match. CDR3 amino acids: CASSKRGGETQYF. DNA for the CDR3: TGTGCCAGCAGCAAGCGGGGGGGGGAGACCCAGTACTTC.

V usage is TRBV15 and J usage is TRBJ2-5; 11 nucleotides align to TRBD1. Germline assignment: CDR1 LNHNV and CDR2 YYDKDF (reference sequence). V lost 1 base and J lost 5; bases outside the gene matches: 3. The CDR3 consists of 15 residues. DNA for the CDR3: TGTGCCACCAGCAGAGGCCGGGACAGGGGGGAGACCCAGTACTTC. This sequence encodes CATSRGRDRGETQYF. Using reference TRBV15 and TRBJ2-5 for the parts outside the CDR3, the full variable domain is DAMVIQNPRYQVTQFGKPVTLSCSQTLNHNVMYWYQQKSSQAPKLLFHYYDKDFNNEADTPDNFQSRRPNTSFCFLDIRSPGLGDTAMYLCATSRGRDRGETQYFGPGTRLLVL.

The rearrangement uses TRBV18 and TRBJ2-1; possible D gene TRBD2, 6 bases. Germline lookup yields CDR1 KGHSH and CDR2 LQKENI. V was pared by 4 bases and J by 13 bases, with 20 bases between. This CDR3 spans 14 amino acids. The CDR3 is CASSLAIRERSQFF. CDR3 DNA sequence: TGTGCCAGCTCACTAGCCATCCGGGAGCGCTCTCAGTTCTTC.

The chain has TRBV25-1 and TRBJ1-5; 9 nucleotides align to TRBD1. CDR1 and CDR2 from the germline V gene are MGHDK and SYGVNS. V was pared by 2 bases and J by 6 bases, with 5 bases of the junction left unmatched. This CDR3 has 15 residues. CDR3 in DNA: TGTGCCAGCAGTGAAAGACAGGGGGGGACTCAGCCCCAGCATTTT. Translation: CASSERQGGTQPQHF.

The chain is built from TRBV4-2 and TRBJ2-1, with 12 bases identical to TRBD2. This CDR3 is 16 amino acids long. Losses at the gene ends were 4 bases for V and 3 bases for J; bases not matched to a gene: 4. CDR1 and CDR2 from the germline V gene are LGHNA and YNFKEQ. CDR3 loop: CASSPGLAGFYNEQFF. In DNA form, the CDR3 reads TGTGCCAGCAGCCCGGGACTAGCGGGTTTCTACAATGAGCAGTTCTTC.

The rearrangement uses TRBV3-1 (or the pseudogene TRBV3-2) and TRBJ1-4, with D possibly TRBD1 on 6 matching bases. The V and J ends lost 1 base and 10 bases respectively, with 16 bases between them. From germline, CDR1 is LGHDT and CDR2 YNNKEL (reference sequence). This CDR3 is 15 amino acids long. CDR3 sequence (DNA): TGTGCCAGCAGCCAAGTAACAGGGTGGGTTGCAAAACTGTTTTTT. Its translation: CASSQVTGWVAKLFF.

The rearrangement joins TRBV11-3 to TRBJ2-2; TRBD1 matches at 7 bases. The CDR3 runs 15 residues. In germline, CDR1 is SGHNT, CDR2 YENEEA. J was trimmed by 4 bases and V by 5 bases; bases with no gene match: 7. CDR3 sequence reads: CASSPRTGGTGELFF. CDR3 sequence (DNA): TGTGCCAGCAGCCCGAGGACAGGAGGCACCGGGGAGCTGTTTTTT. The full variable domain, its missing parts supplied by reference TRBV11-3 and TRBJ2-2, is EAGVVQSPRYKIIEKKQPVAFWCNPISGHNTLYWYLQNLGQGPELLIRYENEEAVDDSQLPKDRFSAERLKGVDSTLKIQPAELGDSAVYLCASSPRTGGTGELFFGEGSRLTVL.

J is TRBJ2-6 and V is TRBV28; 11 nucleotides align to TRBD1. Germline CDR1 and CDR2: MDHEN and SYDVKM. This CDR3 has 16 residues. V was pared by 6 bases and J by 8 bases, with 9 bases of the junction left unmatched. The CDR3 spells CASRTGTGGRTNVLTF. Written as DNA, the CDR3 is TGTGCCAGCAGGACGGGGACAGGGGGAAGAACCAACGTCCTGACTTTC.

V and J are TRBV15 and TRBJ2-1; a weak D match, TRBD2 (5 bases). Deletions cut 1 base from V and 0 bases from J, with 16 bases between. Germline V CDR1 and CDR2: LNHNV, YYDKDF (reference sequence). This CDR3 spans 18 amino acids. The CDR3 here is CATSRGPLATSSYNEQFF. CDR3 sequence (DNA): TGTGCCACCAGCAGAGGGCCCCTAGCAACTAGCTCCTACAATGAGCAGTTCTTC. Drawing the rest from reference TRBV15 and TRBJ2-1, the complete variable domain is DAMVIQNPRYQVTQFGKPVTLSCSQTLNHNVMYWYQQKSSQAPKLLFHYYDKDFNNEADTPDNFQSRRPNTSFCFLDIRSPGLGDTAMYLCATSRGPLATSSYNEQFFGPGTRLTVL.

This clone was counted a single time. This chain uses TRBV27 with TRBJ2-1, with 7 bases aligning to TRBD2. Per the germline V gene, CDR1 is MNHEY and CDR2 is SMNVEV (reference sequence). The CDR3 sequence is 17 residues long. The junction had 10 bases not matched to a gene; V was cut back by 3 bases and J by 2 bases. CDR3 DNA: TGTGCCAGCAGTTTTCAGGTGGGAGCGGGGACCTACAATGAGCAGTTCTTC. It codes for CASSFQVGAGTYNEQFF.

DNA for the CDR3: TGTGCCACCCTAGGGACTAGCGGGAGAACAGATACGCAGTATTTT. The encoded protein is CATLGTSGRTDTQYF. The chain combines TRBV2 with TRBJ2-3, with 14 nucleotides matching TRBD2. Unmatched junction bases numbered 6, after V lost 10 bases and J lost 3 bases. CDR1 is SNHLY, CDR2 FYNNEI, per germline. The CDR3 contains 15 residues.

With regard to this clone: This CDR3 is also generated by other DNA sequences in the sample. This rearrangement joins TRBV6-5 to TRBJ2-3, with D unclear. Germline V gives CDR1 MNHEY, CDR2 SVGAGI. V lost 2 bases to trimming and J lost 9 bases, with 6 bases between them. The CDR3 length is 11 residues. Here the CDR3 DNA reads TGTGCCAGCAGTTACGCCGGGACGCAGTATTTT. Encoded protein: CASSYAGTQYF.

This clone was seen only a few times. The chain employs TRBV11-2 and TRBJ2-3, with 12 bases matching TRBD2. Losses at the gene ends were 5 bases for V and 1 base for J; bases not matched to a gene: 4. The CDR3 consists of 16 residues. Germline V gene data show CDR1 as SGHAT and CDR2 as FQNNGV. The chain's CDR3 is CASSQRLAGGTDTQYF. The CDR3 DNA sequence: TGTGCCAGCAGCCAACGACTAGCGGGGGGCACAGATACGCAGTATTTT.

J is TRBJ1-6 and V is TRBV6-4, with TRBD1 matching over 7 bases. Germline CDR1 and CDR2: MRHNA and SNTAGT. This CDR3 region has 15 residues. The trim removed 4 bases at V and 14 bases at J, leaving 14 bases unmatched. CDR3 loop: CASSGPDRSLFTLHF. CDR3 DNA: TGTGCCAGCAGTGGTCCGGACAGGTCTCTTTTCACCCTCCACTTT.

The V call is TRBV7-2, the J call TRBJ2-1; 8 bases line up with TRBD2. The CDR3 extends over 16 amino acids. CDR1 and CDR2 from the germline V gene are SGHTA and FQGNSA. The ends lost 3 bases at V and 9 bases at J; junction bases unmatched: 13. The CDR3 DNA reads as TGTGCCAGCAGCTTGATACCGGGACTAGGCTCCGGTGAGCAGTTCTTC. Translation gives CASSLIPGLGSGEQFF.

V is TRBV12-3 or TRBV12-4 and J is TRBJ2-5; perhaps TRBD2 as D (5 bases). The germline V and J ends were trimmed by 2 bases and 7 bases, with 11 bases remaining between them. The CDR3 spans 13 residues. The CDR3 DNA reads TGTGCCAGCAGTTTACACTCTGAGGGGACCCAGTACTTC. Amino acids: CASSLHSEGTQYF.

The chain recombines TRBV5-4 with TRBJ1-4; 12 nucleotides align to TRBD1. Looked up from germline, CDR1 is SGHNT and CDR2 is YYREEE (reference sequence). J gave up 5 bases and V 4 bases, and 9 bases lay outside the gene matches. This CDR3 has 17 residues. In DNA, the CDR3 is TGTGCCAGCAGCGGGGGACAGGGGGCCACCTTCAATGAAAAACTGTTTTTT. Amino acid sequence: CASSGGQGATFNEKLFF.

The rearrangement uses TRBV7-9 and TRBJ1-1; no clear D. Deletions cut 5 bases from V and 4 bases from J, with 14 bases between. Germline assignment: CDR1 SEHNR and CDR2 FQNEAQ (reference sequence). This CDR3 has 14 amino acids. The CDR3 bases are TGTGCCAGCAGCCACCCCGACGGGGTCACTGAAGCTTTCTTT. Its protein is CASSHPDGVTEAFF.